The 13 T cell receptor beta chains below come from one sample, sequenced in a study of PD-1 blockade in mismatch repair-deficient tumors. Libraries were prepared by immunoSEQ multiplex PCR; TCRdb keeps only in-frame clonotypes and omits some of them. The data hold more than 85,000 clones, with over 75% observed a single time. Sequencing used peripheral blood, obtained approximately 35 weeks after starting pembrolizumab. These receptors were taken from an adult with mismatch repair-deficient cancer.

This clone was observed a single time. The V and J genes are TRBV9 and TRBJ2-5, with D possibly matching TRBD2 (6 bases). Between the trimmed V and J ends, which lost 1 base and 5 bases, there was a span of 15 bases. Germline values: CDR1 SGDLS, CDR2 YYNGEE. The CDR3 runs to 15 residues. The CDR3 here is CASSVRVGSGETQYF. CDR3 sequence (DNA): TGTGCCAGCAGCGTAAGAGTCGGGAGTGGGGAGACCCAGTACTTC.

The V gene is TRBV2, the J gene TRBJ1-2; D not resolved. The length of the CDR3 is 14 residues. Trimming shortened V by 4 bases and J by 8 bases, and 17 bases separated the two germline ends. Germline V CDR1 and CDR2: SNHLY, FYNNEI. The CDR3 region is CASSVKTAMAGYTF. CDR3 nucleotide sequence: TGTGCCAGCAGTGTCAAGACCGCCATGGCCGGCTACACCTTC.

The rearrangement joins TRBV7-2 to TRBJ2-7; 8 bases are a match to TRBD1. The CDR3 has 14 residues. Unmatched junction bases numbered 6, after V lost 5 bases and J lost 3 bases. The germline V gene encodes CDR1 SGHTA and CDR2 FQGNSA. This CDR3 reads CASSTGQVFYEQYF. CDR3 nucleotides: TGTGCCAGCAGCACGGGACAGGTATTCTACGAGCAGTACTTC.

The chain employs TRBV7-2 and TRBJ2-5; TRBD1 agrees at 7 bases. Unmatched junction bases numbered 2, after V lost 3 bases and J lost 1 base. CDR3 length: 14 amino acids. From germline, CDR1 is SGHTA and CDR2 FQGNSA. Here the CDR3 reads CASSFGQAQETQYF. DNA for the CDR3: TGTGCCAGCAGCTTCGGACAGGCCCAAGAGACCCAGTACTTC.

The sample holds one count of this clone. The chain links TRBV9 to TRBJ2-7; possible D gene TRBD2, 7 bases. Looked up from germline, CDR1 is SGDLS and CDR2 is YYNGEE. Trimming removed 4 bases at V and 6 bases at J, with 17 bases between. The CDR3 loop spans 14 amino acids. CDR3 in amino acids: CASSPRGGPPEQYF. The CDR3, as DNA: TGTGCCAGCAGCCCCAGGGGAGGGCCCCCCGAGCAGTACTTC.

This chain uses TRBV4-1 with TRBJ2-3; D may be TRBD2 (5 bases). V lost 5 bases and J 1 base, leaving 10 bases between the germline ends. The CDR3 length is 14 residues. Looked up from germline, CDR1 is MGHRA and CDR2 is YSYEKL. This chain's CDR3 is CASSVSGGTDTQYF. The CDR3, as DNA: TGCGCCAGCAGCGTAAGCGGAGGCACAGATACGCAGTATTTT.

The DNA of the CDR3 is TGTGCCAGCAGCTTTTTCCAGGGATTCTCTGGGGCCAACGTCCTGACTTTC. It codes for CASSFFQGFSGANVLTF. V is TRBV5-6 and J is TRBJ2-6, with D maybe TRBD1 (5 bases). The V and J ends lost 2 bases and 0 bases respectively, with 12 bases between them. Germline V lookup: CDR1 SGHDT, CDR2 YYEEEE. The CDR3 covers 17 residues.

The J gene is TRBJ2-1, the V gene TRBV29-1; 9 nucleotides line up with TRBD1. The CDR3 sequence is 16 residues long. The V and J ends lost 1 base and 7 bases, in that order; junction bases with no gene match: 11. CDR1 is SQVTM, CDR2 ANQGSEA, per germline. CDR3 nucleotide sequence: TGCAGCGTTGAAGGAGGGACAGGGTTTTTTCAGAATGAGCAGTTCTTC. Its protein is CSVEGGTGFFQNEQFF.

CDR3 sequence reads: CASSPLKGEKLFF. The CDR3 bases are TGTGCCAGCTCACCTTTAAAAGGGGAAAAACTGTTTTTT. J is TRBJ1-4 and V is TRBV18, with no clear D. The germline V and J ends were trimmed by 3 bases and 8 bases, with 10 bases remaining between them. This CDR3 region has 13 residues. CDR1 is KGHSH and CDR2 is LQKENI in the germline V gene.

V and J are TRBV11-2 and TRBJ1-1; D might be TRBD1 (5 bases). Looked up from germline, CDR1 is SGHAT and CDR2 is FQNNGV. V lost 3 bases to trimming and J lost 3 bases, with 11 bases between them. The CDR3 runs to 14 residues. In DNA form, the CDR3 reads TGTGCCAGCAGCTTCCACCAAGGGGACACTGAAGCTTTCTTT. Translation: CASSFHQGDTEAFF.

This clone has only one observation. CDR3 in DNA: TGTGCCAGCAGCCCTGGACAGGGGGACTACGAGCAGTACTTC. It specifies CASSPGQGDYEQYF. This chain connects TRBV9 to TRBJ2-7; 10 bases fit TRBD1. The J segment lost 3 bases and the V segment lost 4 bases, leaving 4 bases of the junction unmatched. The CDR3 length is 14 residues. Looked up from germline, CDR1 is SGDLS and CDR2 is YYNGEE.

This clone was observed a few times. The genes are TRBV5-1 and TRBJ1-2; no clear D gene. Germline lookup yields CDR1 SGHRS and CDR2 YFSETQ. This CDR3 has 14 amino acids. Trimming cost V 0 bases and J 1 base, with 7 bases left between them. Here the CDR3 reads CASSLGPGNYGYTF. CDR3 in DNA: TGCGCCAGCAGCTTGGGGCCAGGTAACTATGGCTACACCTTC. The full variable domain, in which reference TRBV5-1 and TRBJ1-2 provide the parts outside the CDR3, is KAGVTQTPRYLIKTRGQQVTLSCSPISGHRSVSWYQQTPGQGLQFLFEYFSETQRNKGNFPGRFSGRQFSNSRSEMNVSTLELGDSALYLCASSLGPGNYGYTFGSGTRLTVV.

CDR3 region: CATLAGTSTDTQYF. In nucleotides, the CDR3 is TGTGCCACGTTAGCGGGGACGAGCACAGATACGCAGTATTTT. The chain has TRBV10-3 and TRBJ2-3; 8 bases line up with TRBD2. The length of the CDR3 is 14 residues. Per germline, CDR1 ENHRY and CDR2 SYGVKD. V dropped 10 bases and J dropped 0; count of bases not matched to a gene: 6.